The 11 T cell receptor beta chains presented below share a single source sample, sequenced in a study of patients and donors after allogeneic stem cell transplantation. MiXCR was run by TCRdb on the RT-PCR reads, yielding one entry per CDR3 protein. The sample yields 390,000 or so distinct CDR3 sequences, 15% to 20% seen once. Sequencing used blood, either unsorted or a sorted T cell fraction (not recorded which). These TCRs come from a human donor who was either an allogeneic HSCT recipient or a stem cell or donor lymphocyte infusion donor (not recorded which). It is not recorded whose cells these are; they may come from a transplant donor.

The rearrangement links TRBV2 to TRBJ1-2; unclear D gene. Germline-derived CDR1 and CDR2 are SNHLY and FYNNEI. Trimming took 3 bases from V and 5 from J, leaving 10 bases between them. The CDR3 length is 13 residues. The CDR3 region has the DNA TGTGCCAGCAGTGACTGGGGTCGTTATGGCTACACCTTC. This translates into CASSDWGRYGYTF.

The table lists this clonotype with a few counts. V is TRBV30 and J is TRBJ1-3; TRBD1 agrees at 7 bases. CDR3 size: 17 residues. V was pared by 0 bases and J by 5 bases, with 13 bases of the junction left unmatched. Germline-derived CDR1 and CDR2 are GTSNPN and SVGIG (reference sequence). The CDR3 DNA is TGTGCCTGGAGTGTAAAAGGAGTCAGGGGGAGGAGAAACACCATATATTTT. Encoded protein: CAWSVKGVRGRRNTIYF.

This sequence joins TRBV7-9 and TRBJ1-2, with D perhaps TRBD1 (5 bases). V was trimmed by 4 bases and J by 2 bases, leaving 17 bases between them. Germline V lookup: CDR1 SEHNR, CDR2 FQNEAQ (reference sequence). The CDR3 is made up of 16 amino acids. The CDR3 region has the DNA TGTGCCAGCAGCTCCCTTTCCCCGGGGGTAAACTATGGCTACACCTTC. It yields the protein CASSSLSPGVNYGYTF.

This clonotype has only a few counts. The chain is built from TRBV20-1 and TRBJ2-3, with a weak D call TRBD2 (6 bases). Deletions cut 0 bases from V and 2 bases from J, with 15 bases between. The CDR3 is 16 residues long. CDR1 is DFQATT and CDR2 is SNEGSKA in the germline V gene (reference sequence). DNA of the CDR3: TGCAGTGCTAGAGACGGGACTGAAGTTTTCACAGATACGCAGTATTTT. It yields the protein CSARDGTEVFTDTQYF.

This chain uses TRBV11-3 with TRBJ1-2; TRBD1 matches 7 bases. Germline V lookup: CDR1 SGHNT, CDR2 YENEEA. CDR3 length: 15 amino acids. The ends lost 7 bases at V and 7 bases at J; junction bases unmatched: 15. The CDR3: CASTRDSNIGIGYTF. The CDR3 nucleotides read TGTGCCAGCACTCGGGACAGTAATATTGGGATTGGCTACACCTTC.

J is TRBJ1-6 and V is TRBV19; 9 bases map to TRBD1. The CDR3 runs 14 residues. From germline, CDR1 is LNHDA and CDR2 SQIVND (reference sequence). Unmatched junction bases numbered 4, after V lost 6 bases and J lost 7 bases. The CDR3 coding sequence is TGTGCCAGTAGCAAGGACAGGGGCAATTCACCCCTCCACTTT. Its protein product is CASSKDRGNSPLHF.

This rearrangement joins TRBV9 to TRBJ2-3; no reliable D call. V shed 0 bases and J shed 2 bases, with 10 bases lying between them. The germline gives CDR1 SGDLS, CDR2 YYNGEE. This CDR3 comprises 15 residues. The DNA of the CDR3 is TGTGCCAGCAGCGTAGAATTAGCCCTCACAGATACGCAGTATTTT. It translates to CASSVELALTDTQYF.

This clonotype occurred a few times. The V gene is TRBV10-3, the J gene TRBJ2-1, with 11 bases identical to TRBD1. V gave up 3 bases and J gave up 8 bases; unmatched junction bases: 3. CDR1 and CDR2 (germline): ENHRY, SYGVKD. The length of the CDR3 is 14 residues. The CDR3 sequence is CAISDLGQGDEQFF. In DNA, the CDR3 is TGTGCCATCAGTGACCTGGGACAGGGGGATGAGCAGTTCTTC.

This clonotype was seen at least ten times. This chain joins TRBV5-1 and TRBJ2-7; D not resolved. CDR3 length: 13 residues. Trimming removed 1 base at V and 1 base at J, with 6 bases between. The germline V gene encodes CDR1 SGHRS and CDR2 YFSETQ. The CDR3 here is CASSLRESYEQYF. The CDR3 DNA sequence: TGCGCCAGCAGCTTGAGGGAATCCTACGAGCAGTACTTC. Using reference TRBV5-1 and TRBJ2-7 for the parts outside the CDR3, the full variable domain is KAGVTQTPRYLIKTRGQQVTLSCSPISGHRSVSWYQQTPGQGLQFLFEYFSETQRNKGNFPGRFSGRQFSNSRSEMNVSTLELGDSALYLCASSLRESYEQYFGPGTRLTVT.

The table lists this clonotype with many counts. The genes are TRBV20-1 and TRBJ1-6; 9 bases fit TRBD1. The ends lost 7 bases at V and 5 bases at J; junction bases unmatched: 3. In germline, CDR1 is DFQATT, CDR2 SNEGSKA (reference sequence). The CDR3 covers 13 residues. CDR3 protein: CSVRDRDNSPLHF. The CDR3 DNA reads as TGCAGTGTCCGGGACAGGGATAATTCACCCCTCCACTTT.

This clonotype was seen repeatedly, ten times or more. This chain connects TRBV12-3 or TRBV12-4 to TRBJ2-7; 8 positions match TRBD1. V gave up 6 bases and J gave up 2 bases; unmatched junction bases: 3. This CDR3 is built from 13 residues. CDR3 in DNA: TGTGCCAGCAGCTTGGACAGGGCCTACGAGCAGTACTTC. It translates to CASSLDRAYEQYF.